These 18 T cell receptor beta chains share one sample of origin, sequenced in a study of vaccination and CD4 T cells after COVID-19. Oncomine TCR Beta short-read sequencing was applied to DNA from cultured CD4+ T cells. Each CDR3 protein gets one entry after TCRdb re-called the PCR reads with MiXCR. The table lists around 10,000 distinct CDR3 sequences, about 50% of them singletons. The sample's treatment: roughly 10-day PBMC culture with coronavirus spike peptide pools or control peptides (ViraFEST assay). CD4+ T cells of the unexposed donor were collected before the COVID-19 pandemic (2011-2018). For these receptors, no antigen is known. The sequencing sample was made of CD4+ T cells from blood, cultured in vitro. These receptors all come from a human donor in good health.

This clonotype was detected a few times. The J gene is TRBJ2-7, the V gene TRBV7-2; 14 positions agree with TRBD2. Germline V gene lookup returns CDR1 SGHTA and CDR2 FQGNSA. This CDR3 has 18 amino acids. With 5 bases clipped from V and 0 bases from J, the junction kept 9 bases outside the gene matches. The CDR3 spells CASSPGGLAGGSSYEQYF. DNA of the CDR3: TGTGCCAGCAGCCCAGGCGGACTAGCGGGGGGAAGCTCCTACGAGCAGTACTTC.

The V gene is TRBV7-6, the J gene TRBJ2-5; D not certain. Germline V gene data show CDR1 as SGHVS and CDR2 as FNYEAQ. Trimming shortened V by 4 bases and J by 5 bases, and 5 bases separated the two germline ends. CDR3 length equals 11 residues. CDR3 DNA: TGTGCCAGCAGCTCCCGGGAGACCCAGTACTTC. Residues: CASSSRETQYF.

The CDR3 sequence: CASSRGGQGRTHEQYF. CDR3 coding DNA: TGCGCCAGCAGCCGGGGCGGACAGGGGCGGACTCACGAGCAGTACTTC. The chain combines TRBV4-1 with TRBJ2-7; TRBD1 aligns across 9 bases. V lost 4 bases, J lost 5 bases, and 12 bases stayed unmatched. There are 16 residues in the CDR3. Germline V gene data show CDR1 as MGHRA and CDR2 as YSYEKL.

The V call is TRBV2, the J call TRBJ2-3, with 10 bases matching TRBD2. This CDR3 has 15 residues. V gave up 2 bases and J gave up 1 base; unmatched junction bases: 0. Germline values: CDR1 SNHLY, CDR2 FYNNEI. This chain's CDR3 is CASSELAGGTDTQYF. The DNA for the CDR3 is TGTGCCAGCAGTGAACTAGCGGGGGGCACAGATACGCAGTATTTT. The full variable domain, with the rest looked up from reference TRBV2 and TRBJ2-3, is EPEVTQTPSHQVTQMGQEVILRCVPISNHLYFYWYRQILGQKVEFLVSFYNNEISEKSEIFDDQFSVERPDGSNFTLKIRSTKLEDSAMYFCASSELAGGTDTQYFGPGTRLTVL.

Only a few counts were recorded for this clonotype. The chain joins TRBV20-1 to TRBJ1-5; the D gene is possibly TRBD1 (5 bases). The CDR3 extends over 15 amino acids. Trimming left V 5 bases short and J 2 bases short, with 16 bases between. The germline CDR1 and CDR2 sequences are DFQATT and SNEGSKA (reference sequence). CDR3 in amino acids: CSAGAGPERNQPQHF. Written as DNA, the CDR3 is TGCAGTGCTGGAGCAGGGCCAGAGCGCAATCAGCCCCAGCATTTT.

CDR3 sequence: CASRRVAGEAFTGELFF. For the CDR3, the DNA is TGTGCCAGCAGACGGGTAGCGGGAGAAGCCTTTACCGGGGAGCTGTTTTTT. V is TRBV6-1 and J is TRBJ2-2, with 9 bases fitting TRBD2. Unmatched junction bases numbered 13, after V lost 6 bases and J lost 5 bases. The CDR3 is made up of 17 amino acids. In germline, CDR1 is MNHNS, CDR2 SASEGT.

Concerning this clonotype: Because the CDR3's place on the DNA is in doubt, the DNA is left out and the CDR3 is given as listed by TCRdb. This chain links TRBV7-5 with TRBJ1-3. TRBV7-5 has pseudogene status. The CDR3 numbers 18 amino acids, ends counted. The CDR3 sequence is CISVSEAHPKTRGNTIYF.

This sequence joins TRBV5-8 and TRBJ2-1, with 7 bases fitting TRBD1. This CDR3 comprises 15 residues. Germline V gene lookup returns CDR1 SGHTS and CDR2 YDEGEE. V lost 3 bases, J lost 3 bases, and 6 bases stayed unmatched. This CDR3 is CASSSTGAGYNEQFF. The CDR3 DNA follows: TGTGCCAGCAGCTCTACAGGGGCTGGCTACAATGAGCAGTTCTTC.

The rearrangement uses TRBV5-1 and TRBJ2-7; no definite D call. Germline lookup yields CDR1 SGHRS and CDR2 YFSETQ. V gave up 2 bases and J gave up 4 bases, with 10 bases separating them. The CDR3 has 13 residues. For the CDR3, the DNA is TGCGCCAGCAGCTTCCTAAGGGATTACGAGCAGTACTTC. Translating it yields CASSFLRDYEQYF.

As to this clonotype: A junction end diverges from the germline sequence, so it may reflect a read error. The gene calls are TRBV20-1 and TRBJ2-1; 10 bases line up with TRBD2. There are 12 residues in the CDR3. CDR1 DFQATT and CDR2 SNEGSKA come from the germline V gene (reference sequence). This CDR3 reads CSARSSGGAQVF. The CDR3 DNA reads as TGCAGTGCTAGATCAAGCGGGGGGGCCCAGGTCTTC.

V usage is TRBV4-1 and J usage is TRBJ1-2; TRBD1 aligns across 10 bases. The CDR3 covers 16 residues. With 2 bases clipped from V and 7 bases from J, the junction kept 10 bases outside the gene matches. From germline, CDR1 is MGHRA and CDR2 YSYEKL. The CDR3 DNA reads TGCGCCAGCAGCCAAATAACGACAGGGGGCGGGGGTGGCTACACCTTC. Translated: CASSQITTGGGGGYTF.

V and J are TRBV7-2 and TRBJ1-2; the D gene is possibly TRBD1 (5 bases). Germline V CDR1 and CDR2: SGHTA, FQGNSA. The V end was cut by 5 bases, the J end by 2 bases, with 21 bases between. The CDR3 length is 17 residues. Written as DNA, the CDR3 is TGTGCCAGCAGCCCAATTCTTCGGAGACGGACAAACTATGGCTACACCTTC. Encoded protein: CASSPILRRRTNYGYTF.

This chain connects TRBV5-1 to TRBJ1-6; maybe TRBD1 (6 bases). CDR1 and CDR2 from the germline V gene are SGHRS and YFSETQ. This CDR3 region has 15 residues. V lost 4 bases and J 10 bases, leaving 18 bases between the germline ends. The CDR3 DNA follows: TGCGCCAGCAGCCGGACGGAGGGGGGCGGGTCACCCCTCCACTTT. Translated: CASSRTEGGGSPLHF.

A few counts support this clonotype. This sequence joins TRBV6-1 and TRBJ2-3; the D gene is possibly TRBD2 (6 bases). The CDR3 runs to 14 residues. V gave up 6 bases and J gave up 4 bases, with 14 bases separating them. Germline CDR1 MNHNS, CDR2 SASEGT. CDR3 nucleotide sequence: TGTGCCAGCAGACGCGGGGTAGGCGCAGATACGCAGTATTTT. It is translated as CASRRGVGADTQYF.

This clonotype was seen a few times. The chain uses TRBV7-9 and TRBJ2-3, with D perhaps matching TRBD2 (7 bases). CDR3 length equals 15 residues. Germline CDR1 reads SEHNR; CDR2 reads FQNEAQ (reference sequence). V shed 7 bases and J shed 2 bases, with 16 bases lying between them. The CDR3 is CASTGGGGATDTQYF. Written as DNA, the CDR3 is TGTGCCAGCACCGGAGGGGGGGGGGCCACAGATACGCAGTATTTT.

This clonotype came up a few times. The chain recombines TRBV20-1 with TRBJ1-4, with TRBD1 identical over 7 bases. Looked up from germline, CDR1 is DFQATT and CDR2 is SNEGSKA (reference sequence). Losses at the gene ends were 3 bases for V and 7 bases for J; bases not matched to a gene: 8. This CDR3 is built from 14 residues. DNA of the CDR3: TGCAGTGCTAGCGACAGGGCGTTTGCTGAAAAACTGTTTTTT. It is translated as CSASDRAFAEKLFF.

V is TRBV7-8 and J is TRBJ1-2; D gene unclear. Trimming took off 2 bases at V and 5 bases at J, with 6 bases between the two ends. This CDR3 region has 12 residues. The germline gives CDR1 SGHVS, CDR2 FQNEAQ. CDR3 residues: CASSLSSYGYTF. The CDR3 DNA follows: TGTGCCAGCAGCTTATCAAGTTATGGCTACACCTTC.

The rearrangement uses TRBV11-2 and TRBJ2-3; D unclear. The V end was cut by 3 bases, the J end by 4 bases, with 5 bases between. The germline V gene has CDR1 SGHAT and CDR2 FQNNGV. The CDR3 runs to 12 residues. The CDR3 is CASSFQSDTQYF. CDR3 sequence (DNA): TGTGCCAGCAGCTTCCAATCAGATACGCAGTATTTT. The full variable domain, in which reference TRBV11-2 and TRBJ2-3 provide the parts outside the CDR3, is EAGVAQSPRYKIIEKRQSVAFWCNPISGHATLYWYQQILGQGPKLLIQFQNNGVVDDSQLPKDRFSAERLKGVDSTLKIQPAKLEDSAVYLCASSFQSDTQYFGPGTRLTVL.